This TCR beta chain was sequenced in a study of T cell responses to AZD1222 COVID-19 vaccine. The ends were cut back, 8 bases at V and 4 bases at J, with 14 bases in the middle. The CDR3 spans 13 residues. From germline, CDR1 is MNHEY and CDR2 SVGAGI. Method: immunoSEQ multiplex PCR; TCRdb's copy keeps in-frame clones and lacks some. The sample carries approximately 170,000 clones, around 89% recorded once. The sequenced sample was peripheral blood, obtained on day 0 of AZD1222 vaccination. V is TRBV6-5 and J is TRBJ1-2, with D possibly TRBD1 on 5 matching bases. This receptor was obtained from an adult in good health. The CDR3 reads CASQPDSVYGYTF. The CDR3 nucleotides read TGTGCCAGCCAACCCGACAGTGTCTATGGCTACACCTTC.